This T cell receptor beta chain was sequenced for a study of T cell repertoires in cytomegalovirus infection. Across the study: Recently identified HLA-C-restricted and well-studied HLA-B-restricted CMV epitopes were used. Public TCR beta signatures indicated both CMV infection and matching HLA type. Points from the study as a whole: Identification of carriers of CMV plus the relevant HLA was performed using cumulative public TCR beta family frequency. HLA-C-restricted CMV clonotypes gave the most frequent clonotype in two of eight donors.

A remark on this clonotype: Its antigen is currently unknown.

One entry per CDR3 protein, called by TCRdb with MiXCR from the reads. The table has hundreds of thousands of distinct CDR3 sequences, 25% to 35% seen once. CDR3 size: 15 residues. Germline CDR1 and CDR2: DFQATT and SNEGSKA (reference sequence). Trimming removed 4 bases at V and 1 base at J, with 17 bases between. This rearrangement joins TRBV20-1 to TRBJ2-7; D may be TRBD1 (6 bases). The sample was cultured PBMCs, taken from culture after CMV antigen stimulation. The receptor comes from a human donor in good health (CMV status not recorded). Some clones in this sample may be carry-over from other donors' samples. This CDR3 is CSATAFGTPSYEQYF. The CDR3 region has the DNA TGCAGTGCTACGGCATTCGGGACACCATCCTACGAGCAGTACTTC.